The present TCR beta chain was sequenced within a study of cytomegalovirus exposure and HLA in healthy donors. Trimming removed 3 bases from V and 3 bases from J; junction bases left unmatched: 11. Germline values: CDR1 SGDLS, CDR2 YYNGEE. The CDR3 consists of 18 residues. PCR involved 60 Vbeta and 13 Jbeta primers. The assay was immunoSEQ multiplex PCR, and TCRdb's table has in-frame clones only and misses some. The listing records some 110,000 clones. Sample: PBMCs. This rearrangement joins TRBV9 to TRBJ2-2; the match to TRBD2 covers 10 bases. This clonotype was obtained from a man between 18 and 35 years old in good health and CMV-seronegative. The CDR3 DNA reads as TGTGCCAGCAGCGCCCCGGAGGAAGCGGGGGGGCACACCGGGGAGCTGTTTTTT. Its protein product is CASSAPEEAGGHTGELFF.